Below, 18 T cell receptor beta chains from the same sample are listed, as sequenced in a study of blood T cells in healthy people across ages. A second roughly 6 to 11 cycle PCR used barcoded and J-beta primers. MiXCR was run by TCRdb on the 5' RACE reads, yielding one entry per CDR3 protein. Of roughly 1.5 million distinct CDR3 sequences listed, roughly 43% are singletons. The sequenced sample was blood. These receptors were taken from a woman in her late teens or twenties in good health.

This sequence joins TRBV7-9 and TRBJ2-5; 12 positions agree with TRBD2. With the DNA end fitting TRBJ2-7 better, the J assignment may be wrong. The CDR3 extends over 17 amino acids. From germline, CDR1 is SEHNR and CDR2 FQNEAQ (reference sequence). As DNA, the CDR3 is TGTGCCAGCAGCAAAACCGGACTAGCGGGATCCCCGTACGAGCAGTACTTC. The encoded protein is CASSKTGLAGSPYEQYF.

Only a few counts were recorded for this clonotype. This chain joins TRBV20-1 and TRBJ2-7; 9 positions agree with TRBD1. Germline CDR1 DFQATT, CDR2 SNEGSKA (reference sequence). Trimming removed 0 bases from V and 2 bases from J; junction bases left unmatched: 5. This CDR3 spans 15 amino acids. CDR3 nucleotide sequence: TGCAGTGCTAGAGATCTAGGACAGGGGACCTACGAGCAGTACTTC. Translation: CSARDLGQGTYEQYF.

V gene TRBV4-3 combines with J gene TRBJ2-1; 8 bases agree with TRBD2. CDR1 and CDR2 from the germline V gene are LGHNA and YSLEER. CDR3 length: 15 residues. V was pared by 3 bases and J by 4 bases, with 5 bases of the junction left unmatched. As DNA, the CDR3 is TGCGCCAGCAGCCACGGAGCGGGAGATTACAATGAGCAGTTCTTC. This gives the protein CASSHGAGDYNEQFF.

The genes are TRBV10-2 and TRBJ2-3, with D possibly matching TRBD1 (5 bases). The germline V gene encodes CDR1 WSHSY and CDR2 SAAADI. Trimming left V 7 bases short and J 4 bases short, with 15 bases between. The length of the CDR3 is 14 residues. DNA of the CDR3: TGCGCCAGCAAGGGCGGAAGGGGTGCAGATACGCAGTATTTT. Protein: CASKGGRGADTQYF.

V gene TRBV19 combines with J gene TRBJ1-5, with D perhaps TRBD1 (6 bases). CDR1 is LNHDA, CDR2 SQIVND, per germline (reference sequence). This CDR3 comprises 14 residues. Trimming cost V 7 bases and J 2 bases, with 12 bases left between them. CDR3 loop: CASTERTGNQPQHF. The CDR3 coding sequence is TGTGCCAGTACCGAGAGGACAGGCAATCAGCCCCAGCATTTT.

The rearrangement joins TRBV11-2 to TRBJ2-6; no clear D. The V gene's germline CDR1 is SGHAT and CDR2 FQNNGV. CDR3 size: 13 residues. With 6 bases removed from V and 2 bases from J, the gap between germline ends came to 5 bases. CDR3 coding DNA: TGTGCCAGCAGAAATACTGGGGCCAACGTCCTGACTTTC. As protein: CASRNTGANVLTF.

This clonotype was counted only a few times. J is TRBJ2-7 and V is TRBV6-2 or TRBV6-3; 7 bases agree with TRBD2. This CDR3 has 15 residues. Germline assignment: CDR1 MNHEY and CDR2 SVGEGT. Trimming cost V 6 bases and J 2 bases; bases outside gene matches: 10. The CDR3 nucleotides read TGTGCCAGCAGCCCAGTTATAGCGGGTACCTACGAGCAGTACTTC. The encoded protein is CASSPVIAGTYEQYF.

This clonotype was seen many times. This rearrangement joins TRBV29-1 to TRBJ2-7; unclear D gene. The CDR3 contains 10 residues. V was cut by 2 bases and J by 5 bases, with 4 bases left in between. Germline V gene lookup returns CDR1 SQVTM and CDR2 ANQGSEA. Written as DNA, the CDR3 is TGCAGCGTTGAAACCAACGAGCAGTACTTC. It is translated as CSVETNEQYF.

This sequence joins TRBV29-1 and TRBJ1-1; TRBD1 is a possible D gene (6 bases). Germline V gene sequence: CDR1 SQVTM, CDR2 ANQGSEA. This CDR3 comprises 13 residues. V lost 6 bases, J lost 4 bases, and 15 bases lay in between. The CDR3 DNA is TGCAGCGTACCGACAGGAAGGTTCACTGAAGCTTTCTTT. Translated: CSVPTGRFTEAFF.

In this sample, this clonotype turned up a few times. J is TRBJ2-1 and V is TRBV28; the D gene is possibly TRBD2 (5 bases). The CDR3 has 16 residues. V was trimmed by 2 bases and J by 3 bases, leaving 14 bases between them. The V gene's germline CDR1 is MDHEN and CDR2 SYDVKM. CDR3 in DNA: TGTGCCAGCAGTTTACCCCCGGACTGGCTCTACAATGAGCAGTTCTTC. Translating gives CASSLPPDWLYNEQFF.

CDR3 region: CSVGGGLAGLQETQYF. In DNA form, the CDR3 reads TGCAGCGTTGGAGGCGGGCTAGCGGGCCTCCAAGAGACCCAGTACTTC. The gene calls are TRBV29-1 and TRBJ2-7; 8 nucleotides line up with TRBD2. The J call could be wrong; TRBJ2-5 is a better fit for the DNA end. This CDR3 is built from 16 residues. Germline CDR1 and CDR2: SQVTM and ANQGSEA.

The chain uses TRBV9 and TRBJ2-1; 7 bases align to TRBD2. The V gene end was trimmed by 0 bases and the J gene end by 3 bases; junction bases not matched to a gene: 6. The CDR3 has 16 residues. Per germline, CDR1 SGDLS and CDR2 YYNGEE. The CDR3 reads CASSVVDSGFYNEQFF. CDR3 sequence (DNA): TGTGCCAGCAGCGTAGTTGATAGCGGGTTCTACAATGAGCAGTTCTTC.

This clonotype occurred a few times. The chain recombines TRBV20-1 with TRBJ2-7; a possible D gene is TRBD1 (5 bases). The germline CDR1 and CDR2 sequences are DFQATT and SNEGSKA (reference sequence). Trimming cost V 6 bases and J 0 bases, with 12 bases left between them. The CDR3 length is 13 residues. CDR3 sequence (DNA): TGCAGTGCCGTCCCGGACAACTCCTACGAGCAGTACTTC. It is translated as CSAVPDNSYEQYF.

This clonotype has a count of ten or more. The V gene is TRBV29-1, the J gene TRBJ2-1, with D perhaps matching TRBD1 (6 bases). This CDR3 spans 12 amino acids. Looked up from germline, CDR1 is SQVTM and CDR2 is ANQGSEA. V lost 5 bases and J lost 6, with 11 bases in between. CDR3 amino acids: CSVIQGSNEQFF. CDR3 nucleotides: TGCAGCGTTATACAGGGTTCCAATGAGCAGTTCTTC.

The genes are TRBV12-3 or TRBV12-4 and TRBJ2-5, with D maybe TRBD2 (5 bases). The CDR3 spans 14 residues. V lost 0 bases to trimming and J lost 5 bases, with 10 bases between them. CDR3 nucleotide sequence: TGTGCCAGCAGTTTAGCTTCGGGGATGGAGACCCAGTACTTC. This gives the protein CASSLASGMETQYF.

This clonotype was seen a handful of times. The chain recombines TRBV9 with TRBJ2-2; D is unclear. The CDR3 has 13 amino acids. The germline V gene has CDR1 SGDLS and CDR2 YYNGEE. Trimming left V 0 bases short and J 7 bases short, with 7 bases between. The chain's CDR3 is CASSVEASGELFF. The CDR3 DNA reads TGTGCCAGCAGCGTAGAGGCTAGCGGGGAGCTGTTTTTT.

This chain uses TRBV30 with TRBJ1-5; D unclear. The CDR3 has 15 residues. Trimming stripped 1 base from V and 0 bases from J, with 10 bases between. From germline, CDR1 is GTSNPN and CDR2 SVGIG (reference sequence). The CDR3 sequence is CAWSGRRYSNQPQHF. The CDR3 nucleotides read TGTGCCTGGAGTGGGCGAAGATATAGCAATCAGCCCCAGCATTTT. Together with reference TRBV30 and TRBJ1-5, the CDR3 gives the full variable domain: SQTIHQWPATLVQPVGSPLSLECTVEGTSNPNLYWYRQAAGRGLQLLFYSVGIGQISSEVPQNLSASRPQDRQFILSSKKLLLSDSGFYLCAWSGRRYSNQPQHFGDGTRLSIL.

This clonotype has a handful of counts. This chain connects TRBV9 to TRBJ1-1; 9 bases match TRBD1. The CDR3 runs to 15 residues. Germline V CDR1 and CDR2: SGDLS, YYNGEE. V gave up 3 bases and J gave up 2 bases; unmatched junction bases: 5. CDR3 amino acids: CASSGSGQGNTEAFF. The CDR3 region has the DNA TGTGCCAGCAGCGGATCGGGACAGGGCAACACTGAAGCTTTCTTT.